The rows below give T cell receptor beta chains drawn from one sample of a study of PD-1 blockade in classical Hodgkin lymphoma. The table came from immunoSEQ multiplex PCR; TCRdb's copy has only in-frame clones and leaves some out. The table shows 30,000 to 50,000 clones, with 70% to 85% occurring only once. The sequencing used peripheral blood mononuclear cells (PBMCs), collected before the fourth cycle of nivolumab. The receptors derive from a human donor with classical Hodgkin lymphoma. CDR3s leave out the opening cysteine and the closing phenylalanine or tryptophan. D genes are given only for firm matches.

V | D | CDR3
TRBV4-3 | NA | ASSQVGGNNSPLH
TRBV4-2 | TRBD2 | ASSQTSGAGEKYTDTQY
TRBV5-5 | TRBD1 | ASSLGWTGNESPLH
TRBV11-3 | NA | ASSLGRDTDTQY
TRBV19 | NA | ASSTEAKNIQY
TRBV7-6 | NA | ASSPALSGNTIY
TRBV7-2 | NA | ASSLVGISGANVLT
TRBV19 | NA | ASSPGKIYEQY
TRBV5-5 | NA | ASSHQNNQPQH
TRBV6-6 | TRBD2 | ASSRELAGGQQF
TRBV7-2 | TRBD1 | ASSLDRGKSPLH
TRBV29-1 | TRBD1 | SENPGQGDYEQY
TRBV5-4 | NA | ASSLKGTAYAEQY
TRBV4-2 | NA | ASSQDRTRGAYEQY
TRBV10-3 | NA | ASRADRNTEAF
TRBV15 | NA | ATSRERAGQIYEQY
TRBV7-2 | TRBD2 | ASSKTSGGAVEQF
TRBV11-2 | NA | ASSLGAMGYEQY
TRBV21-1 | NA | ASSGSPQGRWETQY
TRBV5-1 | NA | ASSLEGQGYGYT
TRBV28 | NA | ASSLASRETQY
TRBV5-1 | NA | ASSLAVSATKNIQY
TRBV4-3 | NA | ASSQRGAATNEKLF
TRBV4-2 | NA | ASRRLGDGPNTEAF
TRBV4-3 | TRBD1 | ASSQGTGGSSPLH
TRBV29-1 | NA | SVFGGRGNTEAF
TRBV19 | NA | ASGILDRHYFSNQPQH
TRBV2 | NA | ASSDRSRGNNEQF
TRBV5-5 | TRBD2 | ASSHPGLAGGPQETQY
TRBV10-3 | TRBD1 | AISRTGESNSPLH
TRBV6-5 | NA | ASRPQGPSNQPQH
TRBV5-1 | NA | ASSLGTDSNQPQH
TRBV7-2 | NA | ASSLLLLAGETQY
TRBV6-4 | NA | ASTTIDPTGPTDTQY
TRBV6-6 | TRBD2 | ASSYGLAAYEQY
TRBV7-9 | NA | ASSLHAGIATNEKLF
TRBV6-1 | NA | ASSEWGKAEQF
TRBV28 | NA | ASSPPPFYNSPLH
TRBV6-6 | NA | ASSTLTEAF